This T cell receptor (beta chain) was documented in a study of T cells after yellow fever vaccination (dated by TCRdb to about 2019). Study-level background: Staining for CD3, CD45RA, CCR7 and CD95 was used to sort memory subsets (EM, EMRA, CM and Tscm) on a BD FACS Aria III. Blood was collected at multiple timepoints before and after primary and secondary immunization, and bulk PBMC replicates and cell subsets were isolated. The SMART-Seq v4 Ultra Low Input RNA kit was used to prepare libraries from fractions with low cell numbers. Sorting of memory subsets took place on days 0, 15 and 45 and at 18 months after primary vaccination, as well as on days 0, 15 and 45 after the 30-year booster. Bulk TCR alpha and beta repertoires were sequenced longitudinally to track T-cell clones before and after primary and booster YFV17D yellow fever vaccination. Two healthy male donors, one aged 18 to 29 and one aged 30 to 40 years, made up the cohort. What the work shows at the level of the full study, not this receptor alone: Compared with the primary T-cell response, the secondary T-cell response was faster but weaker, reaching its peak on day 5 rather than on day 15. The study included only a couple of donors, which limits how far the findings can be generalized. Computational filtering was needed because FACS-sorted repertoires could contain abundant contaminating clonotypes from the bulk population. A small share of clonotypes occurred in both CD4 and CD8 compartments, likely arising from convergent recombination. On day 0, almost all vaccine-responding clonotypes were found to be below detection in the sorted memory subsets. After the booster, most of the clones that had expanded following primary vaccination were detected again (just under 97% of CD4 and roughly 88% of CD8), which suggests that memory was broadly maintained.

Clipping removes 0 bases from V and 5 bases from J, with 9 as the unmatched junction base count. The CDR3 runs 17 residues from the cysteine to the phenylalanine. The retained sequence is limited to the CDR3, 51 bases, with the frame set at the first base. The germline V gene (reference sequence) gives CDR1 as SGHNT and CDR2 as YYREEE. This clonotype was observed at least ten times. No much larger clone exists at a distance of one base, and base qualities are not known. Per the publication, the treatment or condition label means: live attenuated yellow fever vaccine strain. PBMCs were isolated from peripheral blood using a standard Ficoll-Paque protocol. For sorted memory subsets, RNA extraction was done with the RNeasy Micro Kit. TCR cDNA was synthesized by 5'RACE template switching, which introduced a universal primer site and unique molecular identifiers. cDNA synthesis was primed from both the TCR alpha and TCR beta constant segments. Library amplification involved two PCR steps, and the second step added sample barcodes and sequencing adapters. Libraries were sequenced on Illumina HiSeq 2500 (2x100 bp) or NovaSeq (2x150 bp). Regarding the original processing steps: Demultiplexing of reads and collapsing into UMI consensus sequences were performed with MIGEC, and V(D)J alignment was carried out with MiXCR. Vaccine-responding clonotypes were defined with edgeR using replicate PBMC samples, requiring FDR below 0.01 and a log2 fold change above 5 up to day 15. Each bulk clonotype received a CD4 or CD8 identity based on whether the sequenced CD4 or CD8 repertoire contained that clonotype at higher abundance. To estimate how each clone was distributed across memory phenotypes, clonotype frequencies in memory subsets were weighted by FACS-sorted cell numbers. TCRdb itself trimmed the public reads at Q25 with fastp, ran MiXCR and retained productive beta chains. One record per CDR3 amino acid sequence lists the most common genes and DNA. These V and J calls originate from TCRdb's pipeline instead of the authors' own analysis. This sample holds about 25,000 distinct CDR3 sequences; 3.4% were observed only once. Of the sample, 0.98% falls within the top ten clones.

The chain uses TRBV5-4 and TRBJ2-5; a stretch of 11 junction bases matches TRBD2. The sequences come from PBMCs, either bulk or a sorted T-cell subset (CD4+, CD8+, memory, or dextramer-sorted; not recorded which), collected roughly 46 days after the first yellow fever vaccination. This receptor was taken from a man between 18 and 29 years old who received the YFV17D yellow fever vaccine. DNA sequence: TGTGCCAGCAGCTTGGCCGGTGTTAGCGGGGGGGCCGAGACCCAGTACTTC. Its protein product is CASSLAGVSGGAETQYF.